This T cell receptor (beta chain) is from a study of beta chain features in type 1 diabetes. Notes on the study in general: Shorter TCRB CDR3s, moderately but significantly so, marked every one of the four CD4+ subsets in Type 1 diabetes patients.

The authors reverse transcribed all of the isolated RNA, so sequencing captured expressed TCRB transcripts. Clones were read by immunoSEQ multiplex PCR, and TCRdb kept only the in-frame ones, dropping some. This table holds about 28,000 clones, 65% found once. Germline loops: CDR1 MNHNS, CDR2 SASEGT. CDR3 length equals 14 residues. Trimming took off 7 bases at V and 3 bases at J, with 13 bases between the two ends. Regarding this clone: The target antigen is unknown.

The specimen sequenced was Tregs from blood. The sequence derives from a woman younger than 45 with type 1 diabetes. The chain is built from TRBV6-1 and TRBJ2-1, with D perhaps matching TRBD1 (6 bases). Written as DNA, the CDR3 is TGTGCCAGCAAACGAACAGGGATCTACAATGAGCAGTTCTTC. Encoded protein: CASKRTGIYNEQFF.